This section outlines one T cell receptor beta chain sequence together with its context. As yet, its antigen is unknown. The trim removed 6 bases at V and 2 bases at J, leaving 9 bases unmatched. The CDR3 is 15 residues long. Germline V gene data show CDR1 as SNHLY and CDR2 as FYNNEI. TCRdb analysed the 5' RACE reads with MiXCR anew, one entry per CDR3 protein. The top ten hold 0.25% to 0.3% of the sample, which has more than 1.5 million distinct CDR3 sequences, 32% seen once. The sample originates from a study of identical twins. Study findings and constraints: Within beta out-of-frame sequences, the excess sharing observed between twins was weaker.

V gene TRBV2 combines with J gene TRBJ2-7, with 8 nucleotides matching TRBD1. The sequence was obtained from a newborn girl in good health. Sequenced: cord blood. The chain's CDR3 is CASSPQGAPTYEQYF. The CDR3 DNA sequence: TGTGCCAGCAGCCCGCAGGGGGCCCCTACCTACGAGCAGTACTTC.